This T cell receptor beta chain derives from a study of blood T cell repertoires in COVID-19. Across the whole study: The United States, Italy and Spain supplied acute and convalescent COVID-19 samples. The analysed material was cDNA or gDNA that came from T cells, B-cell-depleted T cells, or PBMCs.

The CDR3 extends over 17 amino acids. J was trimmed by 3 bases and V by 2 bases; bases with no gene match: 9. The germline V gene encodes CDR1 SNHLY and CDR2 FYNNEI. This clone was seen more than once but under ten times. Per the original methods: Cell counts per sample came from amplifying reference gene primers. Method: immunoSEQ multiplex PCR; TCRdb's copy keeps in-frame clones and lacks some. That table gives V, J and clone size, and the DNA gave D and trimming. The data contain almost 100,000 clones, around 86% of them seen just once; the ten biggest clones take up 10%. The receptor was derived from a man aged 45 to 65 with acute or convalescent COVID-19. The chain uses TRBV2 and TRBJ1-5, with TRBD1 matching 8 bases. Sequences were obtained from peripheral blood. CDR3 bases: TGTGCCAGCAGTGAAATGAGGACAGGGACACTCAATCAGCCCCAGCATTTT. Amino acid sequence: CASSEMRTGTLNQPQHF.